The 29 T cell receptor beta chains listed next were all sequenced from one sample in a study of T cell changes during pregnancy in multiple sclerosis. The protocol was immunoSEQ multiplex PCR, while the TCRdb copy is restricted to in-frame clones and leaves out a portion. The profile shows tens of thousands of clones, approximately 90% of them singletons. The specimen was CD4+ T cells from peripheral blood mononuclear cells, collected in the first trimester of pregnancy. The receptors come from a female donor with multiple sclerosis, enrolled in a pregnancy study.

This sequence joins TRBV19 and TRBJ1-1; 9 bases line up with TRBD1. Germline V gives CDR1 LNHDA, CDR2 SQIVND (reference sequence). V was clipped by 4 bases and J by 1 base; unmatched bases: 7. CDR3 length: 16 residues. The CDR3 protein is CASSTLRQGGNTEAFF. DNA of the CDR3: TGTGCCAGTAGTACCTTAAGACAGGGGGGGAACACTGAAGCTTTCTTT.

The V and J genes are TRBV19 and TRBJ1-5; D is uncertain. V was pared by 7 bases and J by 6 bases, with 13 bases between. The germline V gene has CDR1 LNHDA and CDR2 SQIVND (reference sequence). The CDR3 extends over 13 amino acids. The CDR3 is CASNLGWVQPQHF. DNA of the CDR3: TGTGCCAGTAATCTGGGCTGGGTTCAGCCCCAGCATTTT.

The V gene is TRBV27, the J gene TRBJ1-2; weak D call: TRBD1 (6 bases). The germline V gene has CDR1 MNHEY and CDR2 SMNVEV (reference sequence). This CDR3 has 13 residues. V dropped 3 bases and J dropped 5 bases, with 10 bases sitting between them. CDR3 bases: TGTGCCAGCAGTTTTTCGCAGGGGTATGGCTACACCTTC. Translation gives CASSFSQGYGYTF.

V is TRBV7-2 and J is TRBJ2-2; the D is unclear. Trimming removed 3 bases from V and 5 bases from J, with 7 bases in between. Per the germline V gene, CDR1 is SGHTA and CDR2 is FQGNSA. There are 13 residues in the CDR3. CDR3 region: CASSFELTGELFF. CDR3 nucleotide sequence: TGTGCCAGCAGCTTCGAGTTAACCGGGGAGCTGTTTTTT.

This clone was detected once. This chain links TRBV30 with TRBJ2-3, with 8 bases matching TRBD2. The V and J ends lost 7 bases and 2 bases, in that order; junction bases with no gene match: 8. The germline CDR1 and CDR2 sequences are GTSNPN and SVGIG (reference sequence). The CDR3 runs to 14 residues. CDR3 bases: TGTGCCTCGGCCTCTAGCGGGCTCACAGATACGCAGTATTTT. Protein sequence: CASASSGLTDTQYF.

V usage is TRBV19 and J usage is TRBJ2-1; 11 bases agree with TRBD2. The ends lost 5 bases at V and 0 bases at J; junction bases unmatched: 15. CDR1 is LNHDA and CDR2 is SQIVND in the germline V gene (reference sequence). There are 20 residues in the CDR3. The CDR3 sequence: CASSLRGGLAAGPSYNEQFF. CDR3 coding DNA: TGTGCCAGTAGTCTCCGCGGGGGACTAGCGGCCGGGCCCTCCTACAATGAGCAGTTCTTC.

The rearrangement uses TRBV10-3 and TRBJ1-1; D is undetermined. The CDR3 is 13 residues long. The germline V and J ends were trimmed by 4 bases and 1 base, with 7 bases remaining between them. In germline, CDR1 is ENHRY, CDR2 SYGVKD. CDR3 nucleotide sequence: TGTGCCATCAGTGTGGAGAGGAACACTGAAGCTTTCTTT. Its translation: CAISVERNTEAFF.

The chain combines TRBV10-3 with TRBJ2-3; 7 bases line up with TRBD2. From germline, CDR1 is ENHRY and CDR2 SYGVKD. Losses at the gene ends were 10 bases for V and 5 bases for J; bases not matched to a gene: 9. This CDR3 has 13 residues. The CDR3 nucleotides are TGTGCCACCACTAGGGAGGGCATAGATACGCAGTATTTT. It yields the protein CATTREGIDTQYF.

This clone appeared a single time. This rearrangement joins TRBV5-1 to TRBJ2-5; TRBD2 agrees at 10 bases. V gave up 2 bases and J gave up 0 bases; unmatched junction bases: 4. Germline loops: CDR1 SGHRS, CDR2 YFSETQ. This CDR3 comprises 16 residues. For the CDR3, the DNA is TGCGCCAGCAGCTTCCAGCGGGGGGGTAACCAAGAGACCCAGTACTTC. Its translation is CASSFQRGGNQETQYF.

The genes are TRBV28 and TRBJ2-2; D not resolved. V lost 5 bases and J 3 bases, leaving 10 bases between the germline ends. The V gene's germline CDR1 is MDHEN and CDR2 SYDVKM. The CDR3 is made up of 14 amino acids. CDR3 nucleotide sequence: TGTGCCAGCAGTCCCGCCGGTTACACCGGGGAGCTGTTTTTT. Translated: CASSPAGYTGELFF.

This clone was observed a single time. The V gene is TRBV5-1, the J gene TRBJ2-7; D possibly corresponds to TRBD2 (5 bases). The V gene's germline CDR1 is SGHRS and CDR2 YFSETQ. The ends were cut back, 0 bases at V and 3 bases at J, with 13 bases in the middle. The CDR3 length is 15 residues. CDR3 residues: CASSLGGSLFYEQYF. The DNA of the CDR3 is TGCGCCAGCAGCTTGGGAGGGTCACTTTTCTACGAGCAGTACTTC.

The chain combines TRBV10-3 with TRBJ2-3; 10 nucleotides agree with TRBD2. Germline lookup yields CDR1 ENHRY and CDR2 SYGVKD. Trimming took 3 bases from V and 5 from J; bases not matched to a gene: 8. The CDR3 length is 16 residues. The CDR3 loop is CAISDIAGGHEDTQYF. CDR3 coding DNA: TGTGCCATCAGTGATATAGCGGGGGGACACGAAGATACGCAGTATTTT.

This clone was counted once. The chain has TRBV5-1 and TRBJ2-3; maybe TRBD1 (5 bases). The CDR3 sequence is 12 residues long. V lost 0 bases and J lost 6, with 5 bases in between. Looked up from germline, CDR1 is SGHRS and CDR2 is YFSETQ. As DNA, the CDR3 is TGCGCCAGCAGCTTGGCAGGGGATACGCAGTATTTT. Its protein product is CASSLAGDTQYF.

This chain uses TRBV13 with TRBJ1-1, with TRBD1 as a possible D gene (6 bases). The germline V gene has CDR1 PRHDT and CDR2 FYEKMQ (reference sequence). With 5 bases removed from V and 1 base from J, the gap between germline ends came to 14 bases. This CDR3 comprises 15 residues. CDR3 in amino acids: CASSLTGRANTEAFF. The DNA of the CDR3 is TGTGCCAGCAGCCTTACAGGGAGAGCGAACACTGAAGCTTTCTTT. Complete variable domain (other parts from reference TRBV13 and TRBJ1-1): AAGVIQSPRHLIKEKRETATLKCYPIPRHDTVYWYQQGPGQDPQFLISFYEKMQSDKGSIPDRFSAQQFSDYHSELNMSSLELGDSALYFCASSLTGRANTEAFFGQGTRLTVV.

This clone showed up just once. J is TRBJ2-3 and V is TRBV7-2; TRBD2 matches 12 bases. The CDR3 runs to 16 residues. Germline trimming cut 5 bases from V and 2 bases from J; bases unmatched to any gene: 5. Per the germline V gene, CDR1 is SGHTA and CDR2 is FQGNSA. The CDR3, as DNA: TGTGCCAGCAGCCAACTAGCGGGGGGATTCACAGATACGCAGTATTTT. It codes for CASSQLAGGFTDTQYF.

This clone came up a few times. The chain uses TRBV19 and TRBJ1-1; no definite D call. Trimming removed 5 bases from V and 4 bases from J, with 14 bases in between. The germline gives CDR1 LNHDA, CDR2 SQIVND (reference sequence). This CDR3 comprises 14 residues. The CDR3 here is CASSPLEGSTEAFF. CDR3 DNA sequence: TGTGCCAGTAGTCCCCTCGAAGGGAGCACTGAAGCTTTCTTT.

The chain's CDR3 is CASSFQGVTGNTIYF. The DNA for the CDR3 is TGTGCCAGCAGCTTTCAGGGCGTCACTGGAAACACCATATATTTT. V is TRBV5-4 and J is TRBJ1-3, with D maybe TRBD1 (5 bases). CDR3 length equals 15 residues. The V end was cut by 2 bases, the J end by 2 bases, with 11 bases between. Per germline, CDR1 SGHNT and CDR2 YYREEE (reference sequence).

The CDR3: CASSVAGGRSTDTQYF. The CDR3 bases are TGTGCCAGCAGCGTAGCGGGCGGGAGGAGCACAGATACGCAGTATTTT. The chain has TRBV9 and TRBJ2-3; TRBD2 agrees at 8 bases. CDR1 SGDLS and CDR2 YYNGEE come from the germline V gene. This CDR3 comprises 16 residues. V trimming: 0 bases; J trimming: 0 bases; junction bases outside the gene matches: 3.

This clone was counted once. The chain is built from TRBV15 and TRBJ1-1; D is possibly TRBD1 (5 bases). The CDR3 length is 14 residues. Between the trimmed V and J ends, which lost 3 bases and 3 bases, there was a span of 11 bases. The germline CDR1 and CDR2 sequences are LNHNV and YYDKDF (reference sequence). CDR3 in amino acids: CATSSDSEYTEAFF. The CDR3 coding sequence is TGTGCCACCAGCAGCGACAGTGAATACACTGAAGCTTTCTTT.

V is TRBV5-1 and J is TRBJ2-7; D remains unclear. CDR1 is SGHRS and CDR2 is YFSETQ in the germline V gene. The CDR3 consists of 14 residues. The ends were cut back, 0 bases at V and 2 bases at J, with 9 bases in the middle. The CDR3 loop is CASSLGLQTYEQYF. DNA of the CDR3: TGCGCCAGCAGCTTGGGATTGCAGACCTACGAGCAGTACTTC.

CDR3 DNA sequence: TGTGCCAGTCGGGGACAGGGGGCCAATCAGCCCCAGCATTTT. Translating gives CASRGQGANQPQHF. The chain combines TRBV6-5 with TRBJ1-5; 12 nucleotides line up with TRBD1. The J segment lost 3 bases and the V segment lost 9 bases, leaving 3 bases of the junction unmatched. The germline gives CDR1 MNHEY, CDR2 SVGAGI. The CDR3 is 14 residues long.

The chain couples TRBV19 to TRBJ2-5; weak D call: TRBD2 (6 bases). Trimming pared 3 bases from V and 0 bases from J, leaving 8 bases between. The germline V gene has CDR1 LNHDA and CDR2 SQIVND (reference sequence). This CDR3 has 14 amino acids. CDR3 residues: CASSIGGYQETQYF. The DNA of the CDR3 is TGTGCCAGTAGTATCGGAGGGTACCAAGAGACCCAGTACTTC. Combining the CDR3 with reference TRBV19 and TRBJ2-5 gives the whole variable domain DGGITQSPKYLFRKEGQNVTLSCEQNLNHDAMYWYRQDPGQGLRLIYYSQIVNDFQKGDIAEGYSVSREKKESFPLTVTSAQKNPTAFYLCASSIGGYQETQYFGPGTRLLVL.

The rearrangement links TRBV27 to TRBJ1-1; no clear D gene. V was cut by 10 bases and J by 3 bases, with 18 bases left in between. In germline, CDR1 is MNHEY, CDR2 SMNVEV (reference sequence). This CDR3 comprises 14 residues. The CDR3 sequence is CATHSFESHTEAFF. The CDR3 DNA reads TGTGCCACCCATTCGTTCGAGAGTCACACTGAAGCTTTCTTT.

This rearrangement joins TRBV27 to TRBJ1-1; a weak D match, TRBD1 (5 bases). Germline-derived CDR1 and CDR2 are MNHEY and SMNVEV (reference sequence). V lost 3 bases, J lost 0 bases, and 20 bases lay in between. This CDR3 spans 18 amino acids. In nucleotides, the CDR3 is TGTGCCAGCAGTTTTTCCCTGTTAGGGGCGTCAATGAACACTGAAGCTTTCTTT. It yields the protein CASSFSLLGASMNTEAFF.

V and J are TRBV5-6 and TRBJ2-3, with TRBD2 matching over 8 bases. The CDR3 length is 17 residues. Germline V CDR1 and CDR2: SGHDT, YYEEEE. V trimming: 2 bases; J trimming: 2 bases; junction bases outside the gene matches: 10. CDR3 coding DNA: TGTGCCAGCAGCTTTTCCGGGACTAGACTGATCACAGATACGCAGTATTTT. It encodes CASSFSGTRLITDTQYF.

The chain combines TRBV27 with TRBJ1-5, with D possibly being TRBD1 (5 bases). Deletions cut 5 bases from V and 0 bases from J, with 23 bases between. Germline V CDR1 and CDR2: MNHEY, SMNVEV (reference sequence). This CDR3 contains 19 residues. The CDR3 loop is CASSPRPSGRDYSNQPQHF. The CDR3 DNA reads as TGTGCCAGCAGTCCTCGTCCCTCGGGGAGGGACTATAGCAATCAGCCCCAGCATTTT.

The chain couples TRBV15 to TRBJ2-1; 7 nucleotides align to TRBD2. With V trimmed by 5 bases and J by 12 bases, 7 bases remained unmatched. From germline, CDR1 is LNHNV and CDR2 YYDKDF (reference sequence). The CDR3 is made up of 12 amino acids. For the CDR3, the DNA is TGTGCCACCAGCCCGAGAGGGACTATGCAGTTCTTC. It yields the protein CATSPRGTMQFF.

CDR3 in amino acids: CASSLGLAGGNEQFF. The CDR3 region has the DNA TGCGCCAGCAGCTTGGGGCTAGCGGGAGGGAATGAGCAGTTCTTC. The chain has TRBV5-1 and TRBJ2-1; TRBD2 aligns across 12 bases. J was trimmed by 7 bases and V by 0 bases; bases with no gene match: 2. In germline, CDR1 is SGHRS, CDR2 YFSETQ. The CDR3 sequence is 15 residues long.

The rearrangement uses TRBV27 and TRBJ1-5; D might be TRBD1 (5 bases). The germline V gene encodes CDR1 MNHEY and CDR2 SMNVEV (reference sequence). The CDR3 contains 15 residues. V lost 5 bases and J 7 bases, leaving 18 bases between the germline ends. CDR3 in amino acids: CASSLQGVTRQPQHF. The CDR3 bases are TGTGCCAGCAGTCTCCAGGGTGTGACGAGGCAGCCCCAGCATTTT.